The 5 T cell receptor beta chains below were found in one sample sequenced in a study of blood T cell repertoires in COVID-19. Some clones are missing from TCRdb's copy, which holds only in-frame ones; the method was immunoSEQ multiplex PCR. Here the sample spans over 250,000 clones, approximately 89% being singletons. Input material: PBMCs or T cells enriched from blood (not recorded which). The receptors were gathered from a woman aged 55-75 years who had recovered from COVID-19.

The CDR3: CASSPPGGGAGYTF. CDR3 nucleotide sequence: TGTGCCAGCAGCCCCCCGGGGGGGGGTGCTGGCTACACCTTC. The chain couples TRBV7-3 to TRBJ1-2; a possible D gene is TRBD1 (5 bases). V lost 5 bases and J 7 bases, leaving 17 bases between the germline ends. The CDR3 spans 14 residues. CDR1 and CDR2 from the germline V gene are SGHTA and FQGTGA.

The V and J genes are TRBV3-1 (or the pseudogene TRBV3-2) and TRBJ2-1; D gene uncertain. Trimming pared 4 bases from V and 2 bases from J, leaving 21 bases between. Germline loops: CDR1 LGHDT, CDR2 YNNKEL (reference sequence). The CDR3 is 18 residues long. The CDR3 DNA is TGTGCCAGCAGCCCGCTCCGGTGGAGCGACGCGACCTACAATGAGCAGTTCTTC. Protein: CASSPLRWSDATYNEQFF.

The chain recombines TRBV2 with TRBJ1-4; 10 nucleotides align to TRBD1. The germline V gene encodes CDR1 SNHLY and CDR2 FYNNEI. J was trimmed by 10 bases and V by 5 bases; bases with no gene match: 7. The CDR3 totals 14 residues. The CDR3 coding sequence is TGTGCCAGCAGTCCCGGGACAGGGGAGGGAAAACTGTTTTTT. It codes for CASSPGTGEGKLFF.

This chain connects TRBV5-6 to TRBJ2-5; D remains unclear. V was clipped by 1 base and J by 2 bases, with 12 bases between them. CDR3 length equals 15 residues. CDR1 is SGHDT, CDR2 YYEEEE, per germline. The chain's CDR3 is CASSLKSLLQETQYF. CDR3 DNA: TGTGCCAGCAGCTTGAAGAGCCTGCTACAAGAGACCCAGTACTTC.

This CDR3 reads CASSPLAGDEQYF. DNA of the CDR3: TGTGCCAGCAGCCCCTTGGCGGGCGACGAGCAGTACTTC. The chain couples TRBV5-4 to TRBJ2-7, with a tentative D call TRBD2 (5 bases). Germline CDR1 is SGHNT and CDR2 is YYREEE (reference sequence). V was cut by 4 bases and J by 5 bases, with 13 bases left in between. The CDR3 loop spans 13 amino acids. Full variable domain (missing parts from reference TRBV5-4 and TRBJ2-7): ETGVTQSPTHLIKTRGQQVTLRCSSQSGHNTVSWYQQALGQGPQFIFQYYREEENGRGNFPPRFSGLQFPNYSSELNVNALELDDSALYLCASSPLAGDEQYFGPGTRLTVT.